The clone carrying this T cell receptor beta chain showed up just a few times. Its antigen remains unknown. This record belongs to a study of early T cells in non-severe SARS-CoV-2 infection. At the level of the study: Bulk RNA from unsorted whole blood was sequenced; chains were unpaired. The study, taken as a whole, reports: Anti-spike CD8 responses were favored in VDJdb matching, and private and CD4 specificities were missed.

TCRdb called the 5' RACE reads again in MiXCR, with one record for every CDR3 protein. The sample has roughly 48,000 distinct CDR3 sequences, about 4% seen once; the top ten hold 5.5% to 6.5%. The sample consisted of whole blood. The receptor was isolated from an adult who was a healthcare worker with PCR-confirmed SARS-CoV-2 infection or an uninfected control (not recorded which).

The CDR3 is CASSRNSFSEQYF. DNA of the CDR3: TGTGCCAGCAGCCGTAACAGTTTCTCCGAGCAGTACTTC. The chain links TRBV3-1 to TRBJ2-7; D is undetermined. The germline V and J ends were trimmed by 4 bases and 6 bases, with 13 bases remaining between them. This CDR3 spans 13 amino acids. Germline V lookup: CDR1 LGHDT, CDR2 YNNKEL (reference sequence).